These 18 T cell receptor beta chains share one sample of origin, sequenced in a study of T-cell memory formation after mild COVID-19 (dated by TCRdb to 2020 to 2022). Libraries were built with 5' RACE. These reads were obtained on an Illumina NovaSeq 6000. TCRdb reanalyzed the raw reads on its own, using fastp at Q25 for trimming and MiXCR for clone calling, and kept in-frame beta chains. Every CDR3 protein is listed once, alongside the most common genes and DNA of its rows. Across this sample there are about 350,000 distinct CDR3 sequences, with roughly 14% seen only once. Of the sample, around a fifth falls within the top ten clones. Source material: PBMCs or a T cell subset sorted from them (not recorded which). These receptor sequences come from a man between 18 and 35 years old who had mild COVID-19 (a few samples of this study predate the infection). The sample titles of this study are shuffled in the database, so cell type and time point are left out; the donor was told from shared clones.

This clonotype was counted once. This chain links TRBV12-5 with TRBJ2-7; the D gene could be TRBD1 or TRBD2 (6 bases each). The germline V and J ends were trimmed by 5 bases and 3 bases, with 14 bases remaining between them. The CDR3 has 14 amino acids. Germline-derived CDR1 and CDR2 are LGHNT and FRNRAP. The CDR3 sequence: CASGLTGAVYEQYF. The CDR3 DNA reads TGTGCTAGTGGTCTAACGGGGGCCGTCTACGAGCAGTACTTC.

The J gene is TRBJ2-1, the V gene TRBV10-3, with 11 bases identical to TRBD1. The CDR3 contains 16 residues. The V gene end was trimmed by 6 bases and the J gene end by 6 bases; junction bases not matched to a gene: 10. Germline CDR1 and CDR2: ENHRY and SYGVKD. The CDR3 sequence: CAISTSGDRGFNEQFF. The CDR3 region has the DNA TGTGCCATCAGCACCTCCGGGGACAGGGGGTTCAATGAGCAGTTCTTC.

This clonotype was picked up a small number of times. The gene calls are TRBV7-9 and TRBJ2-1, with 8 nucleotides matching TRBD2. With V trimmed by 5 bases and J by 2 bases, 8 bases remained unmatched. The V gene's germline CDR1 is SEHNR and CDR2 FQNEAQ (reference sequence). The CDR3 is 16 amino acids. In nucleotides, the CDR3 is TGTGCCAGCAGCCCACCGGGGGGGAGAACCTACAATGAGCAGTTCTTC. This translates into CASSPPGGRTYNEQFF.

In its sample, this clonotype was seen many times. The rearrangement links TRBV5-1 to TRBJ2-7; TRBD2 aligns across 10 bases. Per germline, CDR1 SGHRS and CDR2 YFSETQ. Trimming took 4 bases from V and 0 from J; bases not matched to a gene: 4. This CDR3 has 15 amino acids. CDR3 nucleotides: TGCGCCAGCAGCCGGACTAGCGGAAGCTCCTACGAGCAGTACTTC. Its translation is CASSRTSGSSYEQYF.

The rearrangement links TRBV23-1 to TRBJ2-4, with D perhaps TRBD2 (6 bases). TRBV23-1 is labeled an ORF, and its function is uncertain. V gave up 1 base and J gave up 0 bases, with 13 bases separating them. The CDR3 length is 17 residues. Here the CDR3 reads CASSQLRRDLAKNIQYF. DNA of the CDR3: TGCGCCAGCAGTCAATTGAGGAGGGACCTAGCCAAAAACATTCAGTACTTC.

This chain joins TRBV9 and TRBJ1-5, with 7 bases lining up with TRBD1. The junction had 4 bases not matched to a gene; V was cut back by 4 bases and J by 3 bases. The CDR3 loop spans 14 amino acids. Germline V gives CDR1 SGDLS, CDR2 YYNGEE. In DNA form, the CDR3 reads TGTGCCAGCAGCTTGGGACAGAACAATCAGCCCCAGCATTTT. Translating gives CASSLGQNNQPQHF.

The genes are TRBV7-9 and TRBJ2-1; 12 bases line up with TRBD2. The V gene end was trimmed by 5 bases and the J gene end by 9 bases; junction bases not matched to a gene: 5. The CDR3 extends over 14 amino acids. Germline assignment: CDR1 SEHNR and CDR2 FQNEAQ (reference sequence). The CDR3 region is CASSPSGGAGEQFF. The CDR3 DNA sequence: TGTGCCAGCAGCCCTAGCGGGGGGGCGGGTGAGCAGTTCTTC.

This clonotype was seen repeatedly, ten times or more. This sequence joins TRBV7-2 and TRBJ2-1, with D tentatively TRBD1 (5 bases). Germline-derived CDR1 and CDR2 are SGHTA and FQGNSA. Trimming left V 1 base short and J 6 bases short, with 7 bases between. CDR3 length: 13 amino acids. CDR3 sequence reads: CASSLGQFNEQFF. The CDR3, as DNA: TGTGCCAGCAGCTTAGGACAGTTCAATGAGCAGTTCTTC.

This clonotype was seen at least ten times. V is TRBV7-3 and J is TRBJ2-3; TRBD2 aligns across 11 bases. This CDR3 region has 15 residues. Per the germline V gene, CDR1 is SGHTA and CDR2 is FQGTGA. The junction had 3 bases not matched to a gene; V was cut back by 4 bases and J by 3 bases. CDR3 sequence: CASSSPSGGTDTQYF. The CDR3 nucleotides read TGTGCCAGCAGCTCCCCTAGCGGGGGGACAGATACGCAGTATTTT.

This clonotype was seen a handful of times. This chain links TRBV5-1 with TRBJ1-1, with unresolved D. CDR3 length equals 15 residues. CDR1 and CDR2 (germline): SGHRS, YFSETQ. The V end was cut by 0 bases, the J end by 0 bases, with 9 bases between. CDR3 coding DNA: TGCGCCAGCAGCTTGGAACGGGGAGTGAACACTGAAGCTTTCTTT. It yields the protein CASSLERGVNTEAFF.

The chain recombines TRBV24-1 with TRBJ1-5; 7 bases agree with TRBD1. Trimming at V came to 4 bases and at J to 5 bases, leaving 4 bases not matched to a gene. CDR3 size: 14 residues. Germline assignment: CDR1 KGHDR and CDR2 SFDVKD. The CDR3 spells CATSDSDRDQPQHF. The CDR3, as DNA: TGTGCCACCAGTGACTCTGACAGGGATCAGCCCCAGCATTTT.

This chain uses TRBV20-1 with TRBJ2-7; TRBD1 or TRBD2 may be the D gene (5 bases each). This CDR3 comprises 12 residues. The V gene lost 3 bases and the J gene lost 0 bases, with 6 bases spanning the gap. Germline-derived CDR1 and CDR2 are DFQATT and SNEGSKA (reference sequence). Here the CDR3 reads CSARRGSYEQYF. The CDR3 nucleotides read TGCAGTGCTAGGAGGGGCTCCTACGAGCAGTACTTC.

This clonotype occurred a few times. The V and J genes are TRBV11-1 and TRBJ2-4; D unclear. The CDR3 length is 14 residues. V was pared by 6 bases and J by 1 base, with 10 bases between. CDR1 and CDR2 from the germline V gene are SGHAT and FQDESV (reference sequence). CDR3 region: CASRTDGAKNIQYF. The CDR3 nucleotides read TGTGCCAGCAGGACCGACGGGGCCAAAAACATTCAGTACTTC.

The CDR3 coding sequence is TGTGCCAGCAGTCCCAGGACCAAGGAAGCTTTCTTT. It translates to CASSPRTKEAFF. The J gene is TRBJ1-1, the V gene TRBV2; D not certain. Germline loops: CDR1 SNHLY, CDR2 FYNNEI. The CDR3 covers 12 residues. The V end lost 5 bases, the J end lost 8 bases, and 12 bases lay between the germline ends. Full variable domain (missing parts from reference TRBV2 and TRBJ1-1): EPEVTQTPSHQVTQMGQEVILRCVPISNHLYFYWYRQILGQKVEFLVSFYNNEISEKSEIFDDQFSVERPDGSNFTLKIRSTKLEDSAMYFCASSPRTKEAFFGQGTRLTVV.

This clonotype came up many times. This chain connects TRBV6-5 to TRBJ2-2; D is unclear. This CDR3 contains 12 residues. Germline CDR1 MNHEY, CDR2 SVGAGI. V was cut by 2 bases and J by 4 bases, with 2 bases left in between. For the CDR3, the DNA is TGTGCCAGCAGTTACGGCACCGGGGAGCTGTTTTTT. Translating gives CASSYGTGELFF.

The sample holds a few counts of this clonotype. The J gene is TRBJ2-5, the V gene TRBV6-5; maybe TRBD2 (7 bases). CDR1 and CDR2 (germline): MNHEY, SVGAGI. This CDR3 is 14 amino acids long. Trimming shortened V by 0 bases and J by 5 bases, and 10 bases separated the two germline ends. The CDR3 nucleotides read TGTGCCAGCAGTTACTCCGGGGGGCGGGAGACCCAGTACTTC. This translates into CASSYSGGRETQYF.

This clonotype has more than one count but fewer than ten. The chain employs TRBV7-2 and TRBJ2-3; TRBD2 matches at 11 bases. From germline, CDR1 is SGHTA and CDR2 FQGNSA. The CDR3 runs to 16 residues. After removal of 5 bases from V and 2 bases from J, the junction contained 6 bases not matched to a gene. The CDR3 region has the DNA TGTGCCAGCAGCGATAGACTAGCGGGGCCCACAGATACGCAGTATTTT. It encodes CASSDRLAGPTDTQYF.

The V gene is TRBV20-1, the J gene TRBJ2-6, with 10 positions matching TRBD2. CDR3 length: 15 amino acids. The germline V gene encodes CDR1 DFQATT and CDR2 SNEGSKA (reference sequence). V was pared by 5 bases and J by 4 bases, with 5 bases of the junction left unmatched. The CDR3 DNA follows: TGCAGTGCTTTAGCGGGGGGATCAGGGGCCAACGTCCTGACTTTC. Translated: CSALAGGSGANVLTF.